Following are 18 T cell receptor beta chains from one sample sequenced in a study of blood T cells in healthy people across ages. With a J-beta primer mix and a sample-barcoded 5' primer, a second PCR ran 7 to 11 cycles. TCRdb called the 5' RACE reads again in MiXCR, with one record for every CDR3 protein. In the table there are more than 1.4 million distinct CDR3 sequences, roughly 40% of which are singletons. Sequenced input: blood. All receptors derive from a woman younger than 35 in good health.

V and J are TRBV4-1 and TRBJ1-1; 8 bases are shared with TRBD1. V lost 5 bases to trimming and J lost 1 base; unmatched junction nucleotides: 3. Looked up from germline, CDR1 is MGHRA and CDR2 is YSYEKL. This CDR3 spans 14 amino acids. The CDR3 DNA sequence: TGCGCCAGCAGCGCACAGGGGGAGAACACTGAAGCTTTCTTT. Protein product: CASSAQGENTEAFF.

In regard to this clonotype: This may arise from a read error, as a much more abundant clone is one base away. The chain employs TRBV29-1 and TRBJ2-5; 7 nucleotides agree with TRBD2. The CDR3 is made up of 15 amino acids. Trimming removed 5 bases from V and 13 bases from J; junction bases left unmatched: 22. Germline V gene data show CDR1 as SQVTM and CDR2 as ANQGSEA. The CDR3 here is CSVTDKLGLVGERYF. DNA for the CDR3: TGCAGCGTTACCGACAAACTAGGACTAGTCGGTGAGCGGTACTTC. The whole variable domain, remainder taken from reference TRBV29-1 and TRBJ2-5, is SAVISQKPSRDICQRGTSLTIQCQVDSQVTMMFWYRQQPGQSLTLIATANQGSEATYESGFVIDKFPISRPNLTFSTLTVSNMSPEDSSIYLCSVTDKLGLVGERYFGPGTRLLVL.

The CDR3 DNA sequence: TGTGCCAGCAGCCGCGCCGGGCAGAATGAAAAACTGTTTTTT. Translation gives CASSRAGQNEKLFF. This chain uses TRBV3-1 with TRBJ1-4; D not resolved. CDR3 size: 14 residues. Germline-derived CDR1 and CDR2 are LGHDT and YNNKEL (reference sequence). Trimming pared 4 bases from V and 5 bases from J, leaving 11 bases between.

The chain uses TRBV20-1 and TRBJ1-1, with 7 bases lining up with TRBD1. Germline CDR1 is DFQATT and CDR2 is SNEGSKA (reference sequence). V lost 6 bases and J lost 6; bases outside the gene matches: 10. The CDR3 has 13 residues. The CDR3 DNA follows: TGCAGTGCCGGGGAGCAGGGGGGCGCTGAAGCTTTCTTT. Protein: CSAGEQGGAEAFF.

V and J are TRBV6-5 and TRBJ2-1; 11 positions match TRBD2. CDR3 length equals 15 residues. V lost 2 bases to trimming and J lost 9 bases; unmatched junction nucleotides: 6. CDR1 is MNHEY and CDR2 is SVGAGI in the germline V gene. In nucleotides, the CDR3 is TGTGCCAGCAGTTACCTGGGACTAGCGGACAGTGAGCAGTTCTTC. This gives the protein CASSYLGLADSEQFF.

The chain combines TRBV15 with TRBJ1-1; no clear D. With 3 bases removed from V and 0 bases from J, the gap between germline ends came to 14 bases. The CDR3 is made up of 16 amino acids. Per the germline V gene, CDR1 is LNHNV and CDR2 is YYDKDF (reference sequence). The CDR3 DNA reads TGTGCCACCAGCAGGGGCCAGGCCTTTATGAACACTGAAGCTTTCTTT. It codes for CATSRGQAFMNTEAFF. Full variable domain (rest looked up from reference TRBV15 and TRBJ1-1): DAMVIQNPRYQVTQFGKPVTLSCSQTLNHNVMYWYQQKSSQAPKLLFHYYDKDFNNEADTPDNFQSRRPNTSFCFLDIRSPGLGDTAMYLCATSRGQAFMNTEAFFGQGTRLTVV.

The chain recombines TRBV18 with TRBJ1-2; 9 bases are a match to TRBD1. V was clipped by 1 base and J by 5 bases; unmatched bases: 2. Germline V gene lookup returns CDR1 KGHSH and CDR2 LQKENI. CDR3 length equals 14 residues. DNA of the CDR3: TGTGCCAGCTCACCACGGGACAGGGAGTATGGCTACACCTTC. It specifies CASSPRDREYGYTF.

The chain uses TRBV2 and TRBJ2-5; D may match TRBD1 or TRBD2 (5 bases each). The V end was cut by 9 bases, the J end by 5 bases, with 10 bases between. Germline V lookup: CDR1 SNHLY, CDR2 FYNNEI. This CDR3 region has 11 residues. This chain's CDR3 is CASPREETQYF. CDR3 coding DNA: TGTGCCAGTCCCAGGGAGGAGACCCAGTACTTC.

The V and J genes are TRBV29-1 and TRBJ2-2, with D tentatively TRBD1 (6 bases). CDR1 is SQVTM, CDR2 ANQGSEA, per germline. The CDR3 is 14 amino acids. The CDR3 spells CSGMGTPNTGELFF. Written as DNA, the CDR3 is TGCAGTGGGATGGGGACACCCAACACCGGGGAGCTGTTTTTT.

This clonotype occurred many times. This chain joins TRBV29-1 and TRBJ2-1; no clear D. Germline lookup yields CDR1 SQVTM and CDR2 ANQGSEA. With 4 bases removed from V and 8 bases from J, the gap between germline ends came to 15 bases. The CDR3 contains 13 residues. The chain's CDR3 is CSVVGEVRHEQFF. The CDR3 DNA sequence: TGCAGCGTTGTTGGGGAAGTTCGACATGAGCAGTTCTTC.

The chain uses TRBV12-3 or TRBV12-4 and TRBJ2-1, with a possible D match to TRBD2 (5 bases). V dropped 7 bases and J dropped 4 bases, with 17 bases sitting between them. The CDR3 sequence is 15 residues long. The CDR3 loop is CASNPEAEKYNEQFF. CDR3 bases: TGTGCCAGCAACCCTGAAGCGGAAAAATACAATGAGCAGTTCTTC.

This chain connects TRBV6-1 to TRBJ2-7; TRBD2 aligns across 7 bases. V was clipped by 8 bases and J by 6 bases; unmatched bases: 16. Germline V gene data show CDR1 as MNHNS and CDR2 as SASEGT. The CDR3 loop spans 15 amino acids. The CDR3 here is CASLGTSVLMAEQYF. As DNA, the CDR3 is TGTGCCAGCTTAGGAACTAGCGTACTGATGGCCGAGCAGTACTTC.

The CDR3 loop reads CASSYGTGGQYEQYF. CDR3 in DNA: TGCGCCAGCAGCTACGGGACAGGGGGCCAATACGAGCAGTACTTC. The chain has TRBV5-1 and TRBJ2-4, with TRBD1 identical over 12 bases. The J call may be incorrect, as the DNA end agrees better with TRBJ2-7. Germline-derived CDR1 and CDR2 are SGHRS and YFSETQ. The CDR3 is made up of 15 amino acids.

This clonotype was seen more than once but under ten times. CDR3 in DNA: TGTGCCAGCAGCTCTCGGACCGCTGGGGAGACCCAGTACTTC. Amino acids: CASSSRTAGETQYF. The genes are TRBV7-2 and TRBJ2-5; D is unclear. CDR1 SGHTA and CDR2 FQGNSA come from the germline V gene. CDR3 size: 14 residues. The V and J ends lost 4 bases and 5 bases respectively, with 14 bases between them.

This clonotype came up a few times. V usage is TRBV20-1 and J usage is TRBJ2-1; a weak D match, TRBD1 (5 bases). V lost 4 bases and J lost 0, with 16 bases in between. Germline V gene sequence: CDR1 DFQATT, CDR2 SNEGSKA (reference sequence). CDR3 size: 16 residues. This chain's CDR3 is CSAIFRQGSSYNEQFF. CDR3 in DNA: TGCAGTGCTATTTTTCGGCAGGGCAGCTCCTACAATGAGCAGTTCTTC.

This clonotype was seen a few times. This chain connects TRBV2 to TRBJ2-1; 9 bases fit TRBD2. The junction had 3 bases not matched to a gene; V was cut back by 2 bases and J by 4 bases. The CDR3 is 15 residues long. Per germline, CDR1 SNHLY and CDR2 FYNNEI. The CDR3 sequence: CASSEIAGEYNEQFF. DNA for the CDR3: TGTGCCAGCAGTGAAATAGCGGGGGAATACAATGAGCAGTTCTTC.

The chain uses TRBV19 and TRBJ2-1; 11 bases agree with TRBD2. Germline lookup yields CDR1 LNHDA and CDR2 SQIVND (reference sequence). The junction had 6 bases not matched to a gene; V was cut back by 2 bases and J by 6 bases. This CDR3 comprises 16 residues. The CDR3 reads CASSIFRLAGLNEQFF. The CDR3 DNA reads TGTGCCAGTAGTATATTCCGACTAGCGGGGCTCAATGAGCAGTTCTTC.

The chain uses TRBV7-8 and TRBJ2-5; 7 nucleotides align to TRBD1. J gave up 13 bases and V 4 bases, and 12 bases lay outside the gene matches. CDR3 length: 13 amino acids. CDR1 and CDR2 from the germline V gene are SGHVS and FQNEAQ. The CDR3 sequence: CASSSPGQRTVYF. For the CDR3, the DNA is TGTGCCAGCAGCTCGCCGGGACAGCGGACAGTGTACTTC.